These 22 T cell receptor beta chains came from one sample sequenced in a study of early T cells in non-severe SARS-CoV-2 infection. In TCRdb, the 5' RACE reads were re-called with MiXCR into one record per CDR3 protein. The repertoire includes approximately 77,000 distinct CDR3 sequences, around 5% of them detected once, and around 7.5% sits in the top ten. The sample was whole blood, taken at baseline. The receptors shown here come from an adult who was a healthcare worker with PCR-confirmed SARS-CoV-2 infection or an uninfected control (not recorded which).

The chain joins TRBV11-3 to TRBJ2-1; a possible D gene is TRBD1 (5 bases). The CDR3 totals 16 residues. Trimming shortened V by 1 base and J by 0 bases, and 10 bases separated the two germline ends. Germline V gene data show CDR1 as SGHNT and CDR2 as YENEEA. CDR3 residues: CASSLGGSRSYNEQFF. CDR3 coding DNA: TGTGCCAGCAGCTTAGGGGGCAGTCGCTCCTACAATGAGCAGTTCTTC.

At least ten counts were recorded for this clonotype. The genes are TRBV12-3 or TRBV12-4 and TRBJ2-3; a possible D gene is TRBD2 (6 bases). The CDR3 totals 14 residues. The V end lost 7 bases, the J end lost 11 bases, and 22 bases lay between the germline ends. CDR3 residues: CASKGWGEALEQYF. As DNA, the CDR3 is TGTGCCAGCAAGGGATGGGGGGAGGCCTTGGAGCAGTATTTT.

This clonotype was counted a few times. This chain connects TRBV18 to TRBJ2-1; D ambiguous. The CDR3 has 11 residues. From germline, CDR1 is KGHSH and CDR2 LQKENI. Trimming removed 3 bases from V and 6 bases from J, with 3 bases in between. This chain's CDR3 is CASSPSNEQFF. In nucleotides, the CDR3 is TGTGCCAGCTCACCGAGCAATGAGCAGTTCTTC.

Here the CDR3 reads CSADGGLPANYGYTF. For the CDR3, the DNA is TGCAGTGCGGATGGCGGGCTCCCCGCCAACTATGGCTACACCTTC. The gene calls are TRBV20-1 and TRBJ1-2; D ambiguous. With 6 bases removed from V and 2 bases from J, the gap between germline ends came to 19 bases. Germline CDR1 reads DFQATT; CDR2 reads SNEGSKA (reference sequence). The CDR3 sequence is 15 residues long.

This clonotype was found many times. Written as DNA, the CDR3 is TGCAGCGTTGAGCCCCGCTGGGGGATCCACTACAATGAGCAGTTCTTC. Protein product: CSVEPRWGIHYNEQFF. This chain uses TRBV29-1 with TRBJ2-1; D is tentatively TRBD1 or TRBD2 (5 bases each). Germline CDR1 is SQVTM and CDR2 is ANQGSEA. The CDR3 runs to 16 residues. V lost 3 bases, J lost 3 bases, and 18 bases lay in between.

V usage is TRBV7-9 and J usage is TRBJ1-1, with a weak D call TRBD1 (5 bases). The CDR3 length is 16 residues. V was cut by 5 bases and J by 4 bases, with 20 bases left in between. Germline CDR1 and CDR2: SEHNR and FQNEAQ (reference sequence). The CDR3 sequence: CASSPGGKGPSTEAFF. CDR3 coding DNA: TGTGCCAGCAGCCCGGGGGGTAAAGGGCCGAGCACTGAAGCTTTCTTT.

This clonotype showed up just a few times. The CDR3 region has the DNA TGTGCCAGCAGCCCGGGCGGCCTGCAGAGCTCCTACAATGAGCAGTTCTTC. It codes for CASSPGGLQSSYNEQFF. The chain combines TRBV7-3 with TRBJ2-1; D gene ambiguous. V was cut by 5 bases and J by 0 bases, with 17 bases left in between. This CDR3 comprises 17 residues. Germline V gene lookup returns CDR1 SGHTA and CDR2 FQGTGA.

The J gene is TRBJ2-1, the V gene TRBV5-4; D gene uncertain. Germline values: CDR1 SGHNT, CDR2 YYREEE (reference sequence). The V and J ends lost 4 bases and 0 bases respectively, with 8 bases between them. CDR3 size: 14 residues. The CDR3 DNA sequence: TGTGCCAGCAGCCCCGGAGTCTCCTACAATGAGCAGTTCTTC. Encoded protein: CASSPGVSYNEQFF.

This clonotype was observed many times. CDR3 residues: CSATRTSRNTDTQYF. Here the CDR3 DNA reads TGCAGTGCTACTCGGACTAGCAGAAACACAGATACGCAGTATTTT. The V and J genes are TRBV20-1 and TRBJ2-3; the match to TRBD2 covers 8 bases. This CDR3 has 15 amino acids. From germline, CDR1 is DFQATT and CDR2 SNEGSKA (reference sequence). The J segment lost 2 bases and the V segment lost 4 bases, leaving 8 bases of the junction unmatched.

This clonotype was seen many times. This chain uses TRBV6-5 with TRBJ1-2; 8 bases line up with TRBD1. Per germline, CDR1 MNHEY and CDR2 SVGAGI. CDR3 size: 16 residues. Trimming took 2 bases from V and 5 from J; bases not matched to a gene: 10. DNA of the CDR3: TGTGCCAGCAGTTACACTCAGGGGGCCTCGTTGTATGGCTACACCTTC. This sequence encodes CASSYTQGASLYGYTF.

Many counts were recorded for this clonotype. V is TRBV6-5 and J is TRBJ1-6; 7 nucleotides match TRBD1. Germline CDR1 is MNHEY and CDR2 is SVGAGI. The ends lost 6 bases at V and 5 bases at J; junction bases unmatched: 10. This CDR3 spans 16 amino acids. The CDR3 nucleotides read TGTGCCAGCAGGGGCCAGGGGGGAGCCAATAATTCACCCCTCCACTTT. Its protein is CASRGQGGANNSPLHF.

There are many counts of this clonotype. The rearrangement uses TRBV11-2 and TRBJ2-1; TRBD2 agrees at 14 bases. The CDR3 is made up of 19 amino acids. V lost 4 bases and J lost 5; bases outside the gene matches: 13. The germline V gene encodes CDR1 SGHAT and CDR2 FQNNGV. CDR3 amino acids: CASSSRTSGRSLKDNEQFF. The DNA for the CDR3 is TGTGCCAGCAGCTCCCGGACTAGCGGGAGGAGTTTAAAGGACAATGAGCAGTTCTTC.

This clonotype was detected many times. The junction does not match germline at one end; this may be a read error. The genes are TRBV5-1 and TRBJ2-1; D uncertain. CDR1 is SGHRS and CDR2 is YFSETQ in the germline V gene. CDR3 length: 12 residues. CDR3 bases: TGCGCCAGCAGCTGGAACTACGATGAGCAGTTCTTC. It is translated as CASSWNYDEQFF.

This clonotype showed up many times. V gene TRBV7-2 combines with J gene TRBJ1-1; perhaps TRBD1 as D (6 bases). V was clipped by 5 bases and J by 4 bases, with 17 bases between them. CDR1 SGHTA and CDR2 FQGNSA come from the germline V gene. The length of the CDR3 is 15 residues. As DNA, the CDR3 is TGTGCCAGCAGCATCCGGAGCAGGGGTGGCACTGAAGCTTTCTTT. Protein product: CASSIRSRGGTEAFF.

There are a few counts of this clonotype. The chain combines TRBV27 with TRBJ1-5; unclear D gene. The CDR3 sequence is 15 residues long. The ends were cut back, 5 bases at V and 6 bases at J, with 17 bases in the middle. Germline-derived CDR1 and CDR2 are MNHEY and SMNVEV (reference sequence). This CDR3 reads CASSLGSTTGQPQHF. In DNA, the CDR3 is TGTGCCAGCAGTCTCGGGTCCACTACGGGTCAGCCCCAGCATTTT.

This clonotype was seen ten or more times. The chain couples TRBV11-3 to TRBJ2-2, with D tentatively TRBD2 (5 bases). The CDR3 extends over 14 amino acids. Germline V gives CDR1 SGHNT, CDR2 YENEEA. The V and J ends lost 5 bases and 4 bases respectively, with 11 bases between them. The CDR3, as DNA: TGTGCCAGCAGCCGGAGGTGGGGCACCGGGGAGCTGTTTTTT. Protein sequence: CASSRRWGTGELFF.

This chain connects TRBV10-3 to TRBJ2-1; D is ambiguous. V shed 0 bases and J shed 9 bases, with 6 bases lying between them. The CDR3 runs to 12 residues. CDR1 is ENHRY, CDR2 SYGVKD, per germline. The DNA of the CDR3 is TGTGCCATCAGTGAGTCACAAAGTGAGCAGTTCTTC. This codes for CAISESQSEQFF.

There are a few counts of this clonotype. This chain joins TRBV7-9 and TRBJ1-1; D is possibly TRBD1 (6 bases). V was clipped by 3 bases and J by 1 base, with 9 bases between them. From germline, CDR1 is SEHNR and CDR2 FQNEAQ (reference sequence). The CDR3 has 14 residues. The CDR3 sequence is CASSFAGANTEAFF. CDR3 coding DNA: TGTGCCAGCAGCTTTGCGGGGGCGAACACTGAAGCTTTCTTT.

This clonotype was seen repeatedly, ten times or more. This chain joins TRBV27 and TRBJ1-2; D is unclear. The CDR3 loop spans 13 amino acids. V was trimmed by 8 bases and J by 8 bases, leaving 18 bases between them. Germline assignment: CDR1 MNHEY and CDR2 SMNVEV (reference sequence). This CDR3 reads CASGPGGLSGYTF. In DNA form, the CDR3 reads TGTGCCAGCGGGCCTGGAGGCTTGAGCGGCTACACCTTC.

V is TRBV20-1 and J is TRBJ1-4; possible D gene TRBD1, 6 bases. Germline lookup yields CDR1 DFQATT and CDR2 SNEGSKA (reference sequence). The CDR3 runs 15 residues. Trimming removed 0 bases at V and 8 bases at J, with 16 bases between. The CDR3 reads CSARDWIQGKEKLFF. The DNA of the CDR3 is TGCAGTGCTAGAGATTGGATCCAGGGGAAAGAAAAACTGTTTTTT.

This clonotype was detected only a few times. This rearrangement joins TRBV6-1 to TRBJ2-5; D uncertain. This CDR3 comprises 15 residues. Germline values: CDR1 MNHNS, CDR2 SASEGT. Trimming took off 2 bases at V and 1 base at J, with 11 bases between the two ends. CDR3 region: CASSEYKTAQETQYF. CDR3 in DNA: TGTGCCAGCAGTGAATATAAGACCGCCCAAGAGACCCAGTACTTC.

This clonotype was detected only a few times. This chain connects TRBV12-3 or TRBV12-4 to TRBJ2-5; D unresolved. CDR3 length equals 12 residues. Between the trimmed V and J ends, which lost 5 bases and 5 bases, there was a span of 9 bases. The CDR3 loop is CASSGAWETQYF. In nucleotides, the CDR3 is TGTGCCAGCAGTGGCGCGTGGGAGACCCAGTACTTC.